This T cell receptor beta chain was recovered during a study of response to subunit inactivated influenza vaccine. Study-wide results and limits: Every seasonal influenza vaccination brings in few new T cells, the authors suggested.

TCRdb re-derived calls from the RT-PCR reads in MiXCR, one entry per CDR3 protein. The sample gives more than 150,000 distinct CDR3 sequences, 7.5% to 10% of which show up once; about a tenth is in the top ten. There are a few counts of this clonotype. The antigen is not known. The TCR originated in a man in his forties or fifties who received an inactivated influenza vaccine. The sequences come from non-naive T cells sorted from PBMCs, collected on the day of vaccination.

The CDR3 spells CASSEFGYFEAFF. As DNA, the CDR3 is TGTGCCAGCAGTGAGTTCGGCTATTTTGAAGCTTTCTTT. V gene TRBV2 combines with J gene TRBJ1-1; D is ambiguous. Trimming pared 3 bases from V and 7 bases from J, leaving 12 bases between. From germline, CDR1 is SNHLY and CDR2 FYNNEI. The CDR3 loop spans 13 amino acids. Full variable domain (missing parts from reference TRBV2 and TRBJ1-1): EPEVTQTPSHQVTQMGQEVILRCVPISNHLYFYWYRQILGQKVEFLVSFYNNEISEKSEIFDDQFSVERPDGSNFTLKIRSTKLEDSAMYFCASSEFGYFEAFFGQGTRLTVV.